A few counts support the clone carrying this T cell receptor delta chain. As yet, its antigen is unknown. This CDR3 has 20 amino acids. V lost 5 bases to trimming and J lost 0 bases, with 28 bases between them. The germline gives CDR1 TSWWSYY, CDR2 QGS. The data derive from a study of human gamma delta and Vdelta1 T cells. Findings and caveats of the study: Polyclonal Delta One T cells reportedly showed broad cytotoxic targeting of acute myeloid leukemia.

TCRdb called clones from the PCR reads again using CATT. This sample has 6,000 to 7,000 delta-chain clones; roughly 40% occur once, and the top ten carry around 5.9%. The source is a human donor in good health. This chain uses TRDV1 with TRDJ1; no definite D call. The specimen was Vdelta1 gamma-delta T cells from blood grown in culture (DOT cells). The chain's CDR3 is CALGYPQRVARGSYTDKLIF. Written as DNA, the CDR3 is TGTGCTCTTGGGTACCCCCAACGCGTCGCCCGAGGATCCTACACCGATAAACTCATCTTT.